The next 25 T cell receptor beta chains were all read from a single sample in a study of T cell repertoires in cytomegalovirus infection (dated by TCRdb to between 2018 and 2021). The run used an Illumina HiSeq 1500. The raw public reads went through TCRdb reprocessing: fastp at Q25, MiXCR clone calling, in-frame beta chains kept. Entries that share a CDR3 protein sequence are merged under the most common genes and DNA. This sample lists around 200,000 distinct CDR3 sequences; approximately 18% were detected once. The ten biggest clones cover approximately 25% of the sample. Sequences were obtained from CD8+ T cells from PBMCs. These receptors all stem from a human donor in good health (CMV status not recorded). Some clones in this sample may be carry-over from other donors' samples.

The rearrangement links TRBV27 to TRBJ2-3; tentative D call: TRBD2 (5 bases). The V end was cut by 7 bases, the J end by 4 bases, with 15 bases between. This CDR3 contains 14 residues. The V gene's germline CDR1 is MNHEY and CDR2 SMNVEV (reference sequence). The CDR3 sequence is CASTPGSGADTQYF. CDR3 nucleotide sequence: TGTGCCAGCACCCCGGGATCGGGCGCAGATACGCAGTATTTT.

The rearrangement links TRBV14 to TRBJ1-4; TRBD1 is a possible D gene (5 bases). The V gene lost 1 base and the J gene lost 5 bases, with 11 bases spanning the gap. In germline, CDR1 is SGHDN, CDR2 FVKESK. The CDR3 contains 15 residues. The CDR3 region is CASSQGNRPNEKLFF. CDR3 coding DNA: TGTGCCAGCAGCCAAGGAAACAGGCCAAATGAAAAACTGTTTTTT.

This clonotype was observed a handful of times. CDR3 nucleotides: TGCAGCGTTGGGGGACAGAGCACAGATACGCAGTATTTT. It specifies CSVGGQSTDTQYF. The chain employs TRBV29-1 and TRBJ2-3, with TRBD1 matching over 7 bases. This CDR3 contains 13 residues. The V gene end was trimmed by 4 bases and the J gene end by 0 bases; junction bases not matched to a gene: 1. Germline CDR1 SQVTM, CDR2 ANQGSEA.

This clonotype was detected only a few times. V is TRBV2 and J is TRBJ2-1; TRBD2 aligns across 8 bases. This CDR3 has 14 residues. Germline loops: CDR1 SNHLY, CDR2 FYNNEI. The trim removed 7 bases at V and 3 bases at J, leaving 5 bases unmatched. Here the CDR3 DNA reads TGTGCCAGCACTGCGGGGGGCCTCTACAATGAGCAGTTCTTC. Translated: CASTAGGLYNEQFF.

The genes are TRBV27 and TRBJ2-2; TRBD1 aligns across 7 bases. Germline CDR1 is MNHEY and CDR2 is SMNVEV (reference sequence). J was trimmed by 1 base and V by 5 bases; bases with no gene match: 4. The CDR3 is 15 residues long. CDR3 loop: CASSIRDRNTGELFF. CDR3 DNA: TGTGCCAGCAGTATAAGGGACAGGAACACCGGGGAGCTGTTTTTT.

This chain connects TRBV4-1 to TRBJ1-1; D possibly corresponds to TRBD1 (5 bases). The V gene lost 0 bases and the J gene lost 7 bases, with 12 bases spanning the gap. CDR3 length: 14 amino acids. Germline V gene lookup returns CDR1 MGHRA and CDR2 YSYEKL. The CDR3 DNA is TGCGCCAGCAGCCAAGAAAAGGAACAGGATGAAGCTTTCTTT. Translated, it gives CASSQEKEQDEAFF.

The table lists this clonotype with a few counts. V gene TRBV6-5 combines with J gene TRBJ2-5, with D unresolved. V gave up 6 bases and J gave up 4 bases, with 18 bases separating them. The CDR3 loop spans 15 amino acids. From germline, CDR1 is MNHEY and CDR2 SVGAGI. The CDR3, as DNA: TGTGCCAGCAGACCTGAACCTCTTTTAGGAGAGACCCAGTACTTC. Translated: CASRPEPLLGETQYF.

This CDR3 is CASSPRQGSNYGYTF. For the CDR3, the DNA is TGTGCCAGCAGCCCGCGACAGGGTTCTAACTATGGCTACACCTTC. This rearrangement joins TRBV11-2 to TRBJ1-2, with 7 bases that match TRBD1. The CDR3 has 15 residues. Germline trimming cut 5 bases from V and 0 bases from J; bases unmatched to any gene: 6. Germline V gene sequence: CDR1 SGHAT, CDR2 FQNNGV.

V gene TRBV28 combines with J gene TRBJ2-1; 8 bases agree with TRBD1. Germline V lookup: CDR1 MDHEN, CDR2 SYDVKM. Unmatched junction bases numbered 10, after V lost 2 bases and J lost 10 bases. The CDR3 loop spans 15 amino acids. The chain's CDR3 is CASSLGRDRLDEQFF. Written as DNA, the CDR3 is TGTGCCAGCAGTTTAGGACGGGACAGGTTGGACGAGCAGTTCTTC. The whole variable domain, filled in from reference TRBV28 and TRBJ2-1, reads DVKVTQSSRYLVKRTGEKVFLECVQDMDHENMFWYRQDPGLGLRLIYFSYDVKMKEKGDIPEGYSVSREKKERFSLILESASTNQTSMYLCASSLGRDRLDEQFFGPGTRLTVL.

The rearrangement uses TRBV7-6 and TRBJ1-1; D uncertain. The CDR3 runs 13 residues. CDR1 and CDR2 from the germline V gene are SGHVS and FNYEAQ. V was shortened by 6 bases and J by 5 bases, with 13 bases between the two germline ends. The CDR3 loop is CASREAGATEAFF. The CDR3 DNA follows: TGTGCCAGCAGAGAGGCCGGTGCAACTGAAGCTTTCTTT.

In this sample, this clonotype turned up a few times. The chain combines TRBV12-5 with TRBJ1-4; D might be TRBD1 (6 bases). In germline, CDR1 is LGHNT, CDR2 FRNRAP. The CDR3 totals 15 residues. V was trimmed by 5 bases and J by 7 bases, leaving 17 bases between them. The CDR3, as DNA: TGTGCTAGTGGTCCCACAGGGAGTTTTTTTGAAAAACTGTTTTTT. It encodes CASGPTGSFFEKLFF.

This clonotype turned up a few times. This chain links TRBV6-1 with TRBJ2-7, with D unclear. Trimming stripped 8 bases from V and 2 bases from J, with 13 bases between. The CDR3 runs to 13 residues. Germline V gene data show CDR1 as MNHNS and CDR2 as SASEGT. The CDR3 region has the DNA TGTGCCAGCTTGGGGAACGGCACCTACGAGCAGTACTTC. It yields the protein CASLGNGTYEQYF.

V and J are TRBV11-2 and TRBJ2-3, with 8 bases fitting TRBD1. The junction had 4 bases not matched to a gene; V was cut back by 5 bases and J by 6 bases. This CDR3 has 13 residues. Germline CDR1 SGHAT, CDR2 FQNNGV. The CDR3 region has the DNA TGTGCCAGCAGCGGGACAGGCGCGGATACGCAGTATTTT. The encoded protein is CASSGTGADTQYF.

The chain combines TRBV12-3 or TRBV12-4 with TRBJ2-4, with 10 bases lining up with TRBD1. J was trimmed by 8 bases and V by 5 bases; bases with no gene match: 3. There are 13 residues in the CDR3. The CDR3 spells CASSDRGQDIQYF. The CDR3 DNA follows: TGTGCCAGCAGTGACAGGGGGCAGGACATTCAGTACTTC.

There are many counts of this clonotype. The chain couples TRBV7-9 to TRBJ1-6; no reliable D call. The CDR3 totals 13 residues. V shed 5 bases and J shed 7 bases, with 9 bases lying between them. Germline CDR1 and CDR2: SEHNR and FQNEAQ (reference sequence). CDR3 sequence: CASSPNPNSPLHF. The DNA for the CDR3 is TGTGCCAGCAGCCCGAACCCCAATTCACCCCTCCACTTT.

This chain joins TRBV9 and TRBJ2-3; 12 bases line up with TRBD2. Germline trimming cut 3 bases from V and 2 bases from J; bases unmatched to any gene: 10. The germline CDR1 and CDR2 sequences are SGDLS and YYNGEE. The CDR3 has 18 residues. The CDR3 is CASSGALGLAGNTDTQYF. CDR3 nucleotides: TGTGCCAGCAGCGGAGCCCTCGGACTAGCGGGGAACACAGATACGCAGTATTTT.

This chain uses TRBV12-3 or TRBV12-4 with TRBJ1-4; TRBD1 might be the D (5 bases). Deletions cut 5 bases from V and 8 bases from J, with 18 bases between. This CDR3 has 15 amino acids. The CDR3 DNA reads TGTGCCAGCAGTCCCTCTGAGGGGCACTGGGAAAAACTGTTTTTT. It translates to CASSPSEGHWEKLFF.

The rearrangement joins TRBV29-1 to TRBJ1-2; possible D gene TRBD1, 5 bases. Germline V gene sequence: CDR1 SQVTM, CDR2 ANQGSEA. V dropped 7 bases and J dropped 8 bases, with 17 bases sitting between them. This CDR3 is 12 amino acids long. CDR3 sequence (DNA): TGCAGCGGGCGGGGGAAGGCAGAAGGCTACACCTTC. It encodes CSGRGKAEGYTF.

The chain links TRBV6-6 to TRBJ1-1, with unresolved D. Germline V gives CDR1 MNHNY, CDR2 SVGAGI (reference sequence). Trimming took off 4 bases at V and 5 bases at J, with 8 bases between the two ends. The CDR3 covers 12 residues. The CDR3 nucleotides are TGTGCCAGCAGTTCCTCTCAGACTGAAGCTTTCTTT. It yields the protein CASSSSQTEAFF.

This clonotype has only a few counts. V gene TRBV20-1 combines with J gene TRBJ2-7; no definite D call. Germline CDR1 is DFQATT and CDR2 is SNEGSKA (reference sequence). CDR3 length: 15 amino acids. V was shortened by 2 bases and J by 1 base, with 15 bases between the two germline ends. The CDR3 DNA reads TGCAGTGCTAGAACCTACAAGGCTGAATCCTACGAGCAGTACTTC. Its protein is CSARTYKAESYEQYF.

This clonotype occurred a few times. The gene calls are TRBV7-8 and TRBJ2-5; the match to TRBD1 covers 7 bases. This CDR3 contains 15 residues. Per germline, CDR1 SGHVS and CDR2 FQNEAQ. V was clipped by 4 bases and J by 4 bases; unmatched bases: 9. CDR3 amino acids: CASSSPTTGRETQYF. The DNA of the CDR3 is TGTGCCAGCAGCTCACCTACGACAGGGAGAGAGACCCAGTACTTC.

The rearrangement uses TRBV4-2 and TRBJ2-5; 13 nucleotides agree with TRBD2. Looked up from germline, CDR1 is LGHNA and CDR2 is YNFKEQ. There are 17 residues in the CDR3. J was trimmed by 0 bases and V by 2 bases; bases with no gene match: 3. The CDR3: CASSQHTSGGDQETQYF. DNA of the CDR3: TGTGCCAGCAGCCAACATACTAGCGGGGGGGACCAAGAGACCCAGTACTTC.

A note on this clonotype: A read error may be the cause here, since a much bigger clone is one base away. The chain joins TRBV7-6 to TRBJ2-1; 9 bases fit TRBD2. The CDR3 is 17 amino acids. In germline, CDR1 is SGHVS, CDR2 FNYEAQ. In DNA form, the CDR3 reads TGTGCCAGCAGCTTAGCGGGTAGCGGGGGCTCCTGCAATGAGCAGTTCTTC. This gives the protein CASSLAGSGGSCNEQFF. The complete variable domain, with remaining parts taken from reference TRBV7-6 and TRBJ2-1, reads GAGVSQSPRYKVTKRGQDVALRCDPISGHVSLYWYRQALGQGPEFLTYFNYEAQQDKSGLPNDRFSAERPEGSISTLTIQRTEQRDSAMYRCASSLAGSGGSCNEQFFGPGTRLTVL.

The J gene is TRBJ1-5, the V gene TRBV12-5, with 7 positions matching TRBD1. Germline V CDR1 and CDR2: LGHNT, FRNRAP. This CDR3 comprises 14 residues. J lost 6 bases, V lost 3 bases, and 5 bases had no gene match. The CDR3: CASGLGQVSQPQHF. The DNA for the CDR3 is TGTGCTAGTGGTTTAGGACAGGTCAGTCAGCCCCAGCATTTT. The variable domain in full, with the rest retrieved from reference TRBV12-5 and TRBJ1-5, is DARVTQTPRHKVTEMGQEVTMRCQPILGHNTVFWYRQTMMQGLELLAYFRNRAPLDDSGMPKDRFSAEMPDATLATLKIQPSEPRDSAVYFCASGLGQVSQPQHFGDGTRLSIL.

This clonotype was picked up a small number of times. The rearrangement links TRBV12-3 or TRBV12-4 to TRBJ1-2; D is undetermined. CDR3 length: 13 amino acids. V lost 10 bases and J 8 bases, leaving 20 bases between the germline ends. Here the CDR3 reads CATFDGSEGGYTF. CDR3 bases: TGTGCCACCTTCGATGGTAGTGAGGGCGGCTACACCTTC.